The clone carrying this T cell receptor (beta chain) has more than one count but fewer than ten. Its specificity is not known. This sample is drawn from a study of T-cell memory formation after mild COVID-19. Across the study: Clustering of TCRs was largely donor specific. General observations from the study: Within pre-infection memory, some responding clones were found, suggesting cross-reactive memory joined.

There are 15 residues in the CDR3. V shed 3 bases and J shed 5 bases, with 14 bases lying between them. The germline V gene encodes CDR1 LNHDA and CDR2 SQIVND (reference sequence). Each CDR3 protein gets one entry after TCRdb re-called the 5' RACE reads with MiXCR. The table has 400,000 to 550,000 distinct CDR3 sequences, around a quarter seen once; the top ten hold around 12%. This chain connects TRBV19 to TRBJ1-5, with D unresolved. Sequenced input: PBMCs or a T cell subset sorted from them (not recorded which). The TCR comes from an adult woman who had mild COVID-19 (a few samples of this study predate the infection). Cell type and time point are not known. CDR3 nucleotides: TGTGCCAGTAGTATGGGAGTACTTGGCCATCAGCCCCAGCATTTT. Translated, it gives CASSMGVLGHQPQHF. The variable domain in full, with the rest retrieved from reference TRBV19 and TRBJ1-5, is DGGITQSPKYLFRKEGQNVTLSCEQNLNHDAMYWYRQDPGQGLRLIYYSQIVNDFQKGDIAEGYSVSREKKESFPLTVTSAQKNPTAFYLCASSMGVLGHQPQHFGDGTRLSIL.